Sequencing of this TCR beta chain was carried out in a study of T-cell memory formation after mild COVID-19. TCRdb re-derived calls from the 5' RACE reads in MiXCR, one entry per CDR3 protein. Of 130,000 to 150,000 distinct CDR3 sequences in the sample, 5.5% to 7% were seen once. This clonotype was detected many times. After removal of 4 bases from V and 5 bases from J, the junction contained 7 bases not matched to a gene. Germline V lookup: CDR1 SGHRS, CDR2 YFSETQ. The length of the CDR3 is 15 residues. V gene TRBV5-1 combines with J gene TRBJ1-2; 11 bases match TRBD1. The sample was PBMCs or a T cell subset sorted from them (not recorded which). This clonotype was sampled from an adult woman who had mild COVID-19 (a few samples of this study predate the infection). Cell type and time point are not known. CDR3 sequence: CASSKGTGGTYGYTF. As DNA, the CDR3 is TGCGCCAGCAGCAAAGGGACAGGGGGAACTTATGGCTACACCTTC.